This T cell receptor beta chain comes out of a study of blood T cells in healthy people across ages. Overall study: Template switching captured about one barcoded beta molecule per two T cells.

Study-level results: Age advanced and TCR beta diversity per million T cells fell, roughly linearly.

The use of a sample-barcoded 5' primer and a J-beta primer mix characterized a second PCR of roughly 6 to 11 cycles. TCRdb ran MiXCR on the 5' RACE reads and lists one entry per CDR3 protein. The sample consists of fewer than 600,000 distinct CDR3 sequences, around 27% of them appearing once. With regard to this clonotype: The antigen is undetermined.

Sample donors were healthy Caucasian individuals that came from Russia, aged roughly 6 to 100. V shed 5 bases and J shed 7 bases, with 15 bases lying between them. Germline CDR1 and CDR2: DFQATT and SNEGSKA (reference sequence). There are 12 residues in the CDR3. These data also featured in a second study, about T cells of mothers and their children. In that study: Maternal samples each gave over 9.5 million TCR beta CDR3 reads, and child samples some 2.8 million each.

This sequence was found in a boy younger than 10 in good health. The sequenced sample consisted of blood. This chain connects TRBV20-1 to TRBJ2-7; D possibly corresponds to TRBD1 (8 bases). The CDR3 protein is CSAWTGRGEQYF. In DNA form, the CDR3 reads TGCAGTGCTTGGACAGGGAGGGGAGAGCAGTACTTC.